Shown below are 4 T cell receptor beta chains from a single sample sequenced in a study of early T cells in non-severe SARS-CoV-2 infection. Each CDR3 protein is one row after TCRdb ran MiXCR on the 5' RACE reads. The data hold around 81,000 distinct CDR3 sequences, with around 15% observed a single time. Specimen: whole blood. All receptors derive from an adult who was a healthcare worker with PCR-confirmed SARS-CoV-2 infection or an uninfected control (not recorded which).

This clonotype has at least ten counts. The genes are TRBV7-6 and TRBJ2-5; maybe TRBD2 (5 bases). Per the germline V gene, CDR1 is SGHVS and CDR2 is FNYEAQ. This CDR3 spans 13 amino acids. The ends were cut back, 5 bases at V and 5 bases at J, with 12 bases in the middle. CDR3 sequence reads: CASSPPGSETQYF. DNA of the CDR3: TGTGCCAGCAGCCCCCCGGGATCGGAGACCCAGTACTTC.

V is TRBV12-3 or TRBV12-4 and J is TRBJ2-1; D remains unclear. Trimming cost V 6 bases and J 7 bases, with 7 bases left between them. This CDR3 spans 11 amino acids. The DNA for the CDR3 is TGTGCCAGCAGCGGGCTGAATGAGCAGTTCTTC. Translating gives CASSGLNEQFF.

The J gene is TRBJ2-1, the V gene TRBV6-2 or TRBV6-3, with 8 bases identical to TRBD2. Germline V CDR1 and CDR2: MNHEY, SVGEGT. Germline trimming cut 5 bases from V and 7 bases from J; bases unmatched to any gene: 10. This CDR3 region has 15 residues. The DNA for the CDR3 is TGTGCCAGCAGTCCCGGACTAGCTGTATCAAATGAGCAGTTCTTC. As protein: CASSPGLAVSNEQFF.

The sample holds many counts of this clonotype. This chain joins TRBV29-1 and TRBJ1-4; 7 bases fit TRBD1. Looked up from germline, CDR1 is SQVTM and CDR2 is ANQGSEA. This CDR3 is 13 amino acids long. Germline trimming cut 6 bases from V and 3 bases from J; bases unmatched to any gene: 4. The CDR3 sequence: CSVAGTANEKLFF. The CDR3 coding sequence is TGCAGCGTCGCCGGGACAGCTAATGAAAAACTGTTTTTT.